This TCR beta chain was observed in a study of T cells after posttransplantation cyclophosphamide. Study-wide findings and caveats: Recipient CMV seropositivity and CMV reactivation strongly tracked TRB clonality. Later post-transplant blood repertoires were often dominated by donor CD8+ memory clones. Blood and skin or GI T cell repertoires showed limited TRB overlap.

Libraries were prepared by immunoSEQ multiplex PCR; TCRdb keeps only in-frame clonotypes and omits some of them. This table has some 47,000 clones, around 84% appearing once. Germline loops: CDR1 SGHNT, CDR2 YYREEE (reference sequence). This CDR3 is 13 amino acids long. Trimming stripped 2 bases from V and 1 base from J, with 7 bases between. Comments on this clone: Its antigen is undetermined.

The specimen sequenced was PBMCs. This TCR was recovered from a man aged 25 to 40 with a blood cancer, CMV-positive, and with a related stem cell donor. The chain is built from TRBV5-4 and TRBJ2-7; no definite D call. CDR3 amino acids: CASSFSRSYEQYF. The CDR3 DNA is TGTGCCAGCAGCTTCTCTAGATCCTACGAGCAGTACTTC.